Presented here are 2 T cell receptor beta chains from one specimen sequenced in a study of T cell responses to AZD1222 COVID-19 vaccine. Sequencing used immunoSEQ multiplex PCR; TCRdb keeps in-frame clones, though not all of them. The table has nearly 90,000 clones, nearly 90% seen once. Sequencing was performed on peripheral blood, taken on day 0 of AZD1222 vaccination. The receptors come from an adult in good health.

V and J are TRBV29-1 and TRBJ1-5, with D possibly matching TRBD1 (6 bases). This CDR3 has 16 amino acids. The V and J ends lost 6 bases and 0 bases respectively, with 18 bases between them. Germline V CDR1 and CDR2: SQVTM, ANQGSEA. The CDR3 DNA reads as TGCAGCGTGGGGGCGGGGACGGGGAATAGCAATCAGCCCCAGCATTTT. Amino acid sequence: CSVGAGTGNSNQPQHF.

This sequence joins TRBV5-1 and TRBJ2-7; D is unresolved. The CDR3 is 14 amino acids. The V end was cut by 3 bases, the J end by 2 bases, with 12 bases between. Germline CDR1 reads SGHRS; CDR2 reads YFSETQ. Here the CDR3 reads CASSSTRSTYEQYF. CDR3 nucleotide sequence: TGCGCCAGCAGCTCCACTCGGAGTACCTACGAGCAGTACTTC.